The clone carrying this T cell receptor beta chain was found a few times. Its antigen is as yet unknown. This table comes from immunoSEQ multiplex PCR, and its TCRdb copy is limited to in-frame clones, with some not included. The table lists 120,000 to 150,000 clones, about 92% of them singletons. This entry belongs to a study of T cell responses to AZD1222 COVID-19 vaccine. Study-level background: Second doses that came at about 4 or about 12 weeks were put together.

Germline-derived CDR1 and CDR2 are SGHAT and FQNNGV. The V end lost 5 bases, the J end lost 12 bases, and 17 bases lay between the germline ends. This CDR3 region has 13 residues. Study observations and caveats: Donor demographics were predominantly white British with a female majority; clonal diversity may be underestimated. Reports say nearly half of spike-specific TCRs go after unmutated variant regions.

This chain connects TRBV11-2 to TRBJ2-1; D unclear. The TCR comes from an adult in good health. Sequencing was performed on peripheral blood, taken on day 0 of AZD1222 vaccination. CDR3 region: CASSPRTTSLQFF. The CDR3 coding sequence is TGTGCCAGCAGCCCCCGGACGACCTCGCTGCAGTTCTTC.